The TCR beta chain under discussion was sequenced for a study of shared clonotypes between healthy human individuals. Study outcomes and limitations: Enrolling few donors narrowed the genetic and exposure-history diversity that was represented.

Germline values: CDR1 LNHNV, CDR2 YYDKDF (reference sequence). Trimming shortened V by 7 bases and J by 0 bases, and 12 bases separated the two germline ends. The CDR3 covers 14 residues. Concerning this clone itself: Its antigen is still unknown.

The protocol was immunoSEQ multiplex PCR, while the TCRdb copy is restricted to in-frame clones and leaves out a portion. The data hold some 1.5 million clones, with more than 95% observed a single time. What was sequenced was naive CD4+ T cells sorted from blood. The subset denotes: CD45RA+ positively selected. V gene TRBV15 combines with J gene TRBJ1-1; TRBD1 is a possible D gene (5 bases). The sequence derives from a young man in good health. Here the CDR3 reads CATTSQGLNTEAFF. CDR3 in DNA: TGTGCCACCACTTCGCAGGGATTGAACACTGAAGCTTTCTTT. Drawing the rest from reference TRBV15 and TRBJ1-1, the complete variable domain is DAMVIQNPRYQVTQFGKPVTLSCSQTLNHNVMYWYQQKSSQAPKLLFHYYDKDFNNEADTPDNFQSRRPNTSFCFLDIRSPGLGDTAMYLCATTSQGLNTEAFFGQGTRLTVV.